These T cell receptor beta chains were read from a single sample in a study of blood T cell repertoires in COVID-19. The data were produced by immunoSEQ multiplex PCR, yet TCRdb's version contains in-frame clones alone and is incomplete. The sample contains some 150,000 clones, roughly 80% of which appear only once. The source material was PBMCs or T cells enriched from blood (not recorded which). The receptors stem from a woman aged 50 to 65 who had recovered from COVID-19. Each CDR3 is given with its conserved first and last residue. The D gene is left open where the match is weak. The size entry is marked missing in some rows and otherwise reads once, few, many or a size class.

V gene,D gene,CDR3 length,clone size,J gene,CDR3 DNA,CDR3 protein
TRBV5-1,TRBD1,14,once,TRBJ1-2,TGCGCCACCACGTTAGCAGGGGGAAAGGATGGCTACACCTTC,CATTLAGGKDGYTF
TRBV4-2,NA,17,once,TRBJ1-6,TGTGCCAGCAGCCAAGGTACCGGGGAGGTACGGAATTCACCCCTCCACTTT,CASSQGTGEVRNSPLHF
TRBV7-3,NA,13,NA,TRBJ1-2,TGTGCCAGCAGCCCGACGGCGGCGGGTGGCTACACCTTC,CASSPTAAGGYTF
TRBV7-9,NA,16,NA,TRBJ1-3,TGTGCCAGCAGCTTCGGAAACCCTGACTTTGGAAACACCATATATTTT,CASSFGNPDFGNTIYF
TRBV4-1,TRBD2,16,NA,TRBJ2-7,TGCGCCAGCAGCCTCTTAGCGGGGGGGCCTAACACCGAGCAGTACTTC,CASSLLAGGPNTEQYF
TRBV10-3,NA,15,NA,TRBJ1-1,TGTGCCATCAGTGAGTCGTCAACAGGGAGAACTGAAGCTTTCTTT,CAISESSTGRTEAFF
TRBV2,TRBD1,14,NA,TRBJ1-5,TGTGCCAGTGGAGGTACAGGGGGAGATCAGCCCCAGCATTTT,CASGGTGGDQPQHF
TRBV3-1/TRBV3-2,NA,11,NA,TRBJ2-5,TGTGCCAGCAGCGTTCGGGAGACCCAGTACTTC,CASSVRETQYF
TRBV19,NA,12,NA,TRBJ1-2,TGTGCCAGTCAAGGAGCTCGGTGGGGCTACACCTTC,CASQGARWGYTF
TRBV3-1/TRBV3-2,TRBD1,14,NA,TRBJ2-3,TGTGCCAGCAGTAAACAGGGGGCAGGGGATACGCAGTATTTT,CASSKQGAGDTQYF
TRBV28,TRBD1,12,NA,TRBJ2-7,TGTGCCAGCCGACAGGGGGACCACGAGCAGTACTTC,CASRQGDHEQYF
TRBV10-2,TRBD1,13,NA,TRBJ2-3,TGCGCCAGCAGGGACAGGGGCACAGATACGCAGTATTTT,CASRDRGTDTQYF
TRBV2,NA,14,few,TRBJ2-3,TGTGCCAGCAGTGGACAGTTTAGCACAGATACGCAGTATTTT,CASSGQFSTDTQYF
TRBV15,NA,14,NA,TRBJ1-2,TGTGCCACCAGCACTGGCCAAGAGGTTCGTGGCTACACCTTC,CATSTGQEVRGYTF
TRBV5-8,NA,15,NA,TRBJ1-5,TGTGCCAGCAGCTTCTTGACAGGAATAAATCAGCCCCAGCATTTT,CASSFLTGINQPQHF
TRBV12-3/TRBV12-4,TRBD1,13,NA,TRBJ1-1,TGTGCCAGCAGTGGGACAGGGGGGACTGAAGCTTTCTTT,CASSGTGGTEAFF
TRBV2,TRBD1,15,medium-sized,TRBJ1-6,TGTGCCAGCAGTGAAGGGGGACAGGGTTATTCACCCCTCCACTTT,CASSEGGQGYSPLHF
TRBV27,NA,14,NA,TRBJ1-4,TGTGCCAGCAGTTTTACAGCAACTAATGAAAAACTGTTTTTT,CASSFTATNEKLFF
TRBV2,TRBD1,13,NA,TRBJ1-2,TGTGCCAGCAGTGAGGACAGGGATGGTGGCTACACCTTC,CASSEDRDGGYTF
TRBV14,NA,14,NA,TRBJ1-2,TGTGCCAGCAGCCAAGATAGGGGTGTCTATGGCTACACCTTC,CASSQDRGVYGYTF
TRBV6-5,NA,11,once,TRBJ2-1,TGTGCCAGCAGTACGGGAGCTGAGCAGTTCTTC,CASSTGAEQFF
TRBV7-2,NA,15,NA,TRBJ1-4,TGTGCCAGCAGTGAAGTGGGTACAGCTAATGAAAAACTGTTTTTT,CASSEVGTANEKLFF
TRBV21-1,NA,14,NA,TRBJ1-5,TGTGCCAGCAGCCGGACATCCGGCCAACAGCCCCAGCATTTT,CASSRTSGQQPQHF
TRBV27,TRBD1,17,NA,TRBJ2-4,TGTGCCAGCAGTTTATCGGTCAAGGACAGGCCGAAAAACATTCAGTACTTC,CASSLSVKDRPKNIQYF
TRBV10-3,TRBD1,16,NA,TRBJ1-2,TGTGCCATCAGTGCAGGACAGGGGGAGGTACTGCGAGGCTACACCTTC,CAISAGQGEVLRGYTF
TRBV28,NA,19,NA,TRBJ1-5,TGTGCCAGCAGCACGGGACACAACACCCCAAGGTGGAGCAATCAGCCCCAGCATTTT,CASSTGHNTPRWSNQPQHF